This T cell receptor (beta chain) is from a study of T cells after yellow fever vaccination. The germline V and J ends were trimmed by 1 base and 0 bases, with 9 bases remaining between them. The CDR3 runs 15 residues. Germline loops: CDR1 MGHRA, CDR2 YSYEKL. Via MiXCR, TCRdb re-called the 5' RACE reads, giving one row per CDR3 protein. The data show some 170,000 distinct CDR3 sequences, with 9.3% seen just once and 35% to 40% held by the top ten. Findings and caveats of the study: Once the booster was given, most primary-vaccination clones reappeared, at approximately 97% for CD4 and approximately 88% for CD8. High-abundance clonotypes from the bulk population could contaminate FACS-sorted repertoires. The study found a weaker secondary response that peaked faster, day 5 versus 15.

This clonotype was seen a handful of times. Its antigen is as yet unknown. The specimen was CD8+ T cells sorted from PBMCs, collected 45 days after the yellow fever booster vaccination. The source is a man younger than 35 who received the YFV17D yellow fever vaccine. This chain links TRBV4-1 with TRBJ1-1; D uncertain. The CDR3: CASSQVNTLNTEAFF. Here the CDR3 DNA reads TGCGCCAGCAGCCAAGTCAACACCCTGAACACTGAAGCTTTCTTT.